The source of this T cell receptor (beta chain) is a study of T cells expressing NK-cell markers. Study in general: Sequenced donors, eight in total, included seven who were HCMV-seropositive and one who was seronegative.

The CDR3 consists of 15 residues. The germline V gene has CDR1 SGHTA and CDR2 FQGNSA. From its re-call of the 5' RACE reads, TCRdb lists each CDR3 protein once, without DNA. The sample holds a few hundred thousand distinct CDR3 sequences. The sample comprised blood T cells: a sorted CD56 or NKG2C T cell subset, CD4+ or CD8+ T cells, or bulk PBMC T cells (not recorded which). The sequence was obtained from a man aged 18 to 69 in good health. The rearrangement uses TRBV7-2 and TRBJ1-1. CDR3: CASSPNSGGFTEAFF.